Below, 2 T cell receptor beta chains from the same sample are listed, as sequenced in a study of blood T cell repertoires in COVID-19. TCRdb's table, derived via immunoSEQ multiplex PCR, lists solely in-frame clones and lacks some. The table lists fewer than 110,000 clones, roughly 90% of them singletons. Sequencing input: peripheral blood. These receptors came from a woman aged 60-75 years with acute or convalescent COVID-19.

This CDR3 reads CASSQVTGPGNTIYF. In nucleotides, the CDR3 is TGCGCCAGCAGCCAAGTTACAGGGCCTGGAAACACCATATATTTT. The chain is built from TRBV4-1 and TRBJ1-3; possibly TRBD1 for D (6 bases). With 1 base removed from V and 2 bases from J, the gap between germline ends came to 9 bases. The germline V gene has CDR1 MGHRA and CDR2 YSYEKL. The CDR3 spans 15 residues.

The chain is built from TRBV3-1 (or the pseudogene TRBV3-2) and TRBJ1-1; D not certain. The V and J ends lost 1 base and 9 bases respectively, with 9 bases between them. Per germline, CDR1 LGHDT and CDR2 YNNKEL (reference sequence). This CDR3 comprises 12 residues. The CDR3 region is CASSQGLRKAFF. As DNA, the CDR3 is TGTGCCAGCAGCCAAGGCCTACGAAAAGCTTTCTTT.